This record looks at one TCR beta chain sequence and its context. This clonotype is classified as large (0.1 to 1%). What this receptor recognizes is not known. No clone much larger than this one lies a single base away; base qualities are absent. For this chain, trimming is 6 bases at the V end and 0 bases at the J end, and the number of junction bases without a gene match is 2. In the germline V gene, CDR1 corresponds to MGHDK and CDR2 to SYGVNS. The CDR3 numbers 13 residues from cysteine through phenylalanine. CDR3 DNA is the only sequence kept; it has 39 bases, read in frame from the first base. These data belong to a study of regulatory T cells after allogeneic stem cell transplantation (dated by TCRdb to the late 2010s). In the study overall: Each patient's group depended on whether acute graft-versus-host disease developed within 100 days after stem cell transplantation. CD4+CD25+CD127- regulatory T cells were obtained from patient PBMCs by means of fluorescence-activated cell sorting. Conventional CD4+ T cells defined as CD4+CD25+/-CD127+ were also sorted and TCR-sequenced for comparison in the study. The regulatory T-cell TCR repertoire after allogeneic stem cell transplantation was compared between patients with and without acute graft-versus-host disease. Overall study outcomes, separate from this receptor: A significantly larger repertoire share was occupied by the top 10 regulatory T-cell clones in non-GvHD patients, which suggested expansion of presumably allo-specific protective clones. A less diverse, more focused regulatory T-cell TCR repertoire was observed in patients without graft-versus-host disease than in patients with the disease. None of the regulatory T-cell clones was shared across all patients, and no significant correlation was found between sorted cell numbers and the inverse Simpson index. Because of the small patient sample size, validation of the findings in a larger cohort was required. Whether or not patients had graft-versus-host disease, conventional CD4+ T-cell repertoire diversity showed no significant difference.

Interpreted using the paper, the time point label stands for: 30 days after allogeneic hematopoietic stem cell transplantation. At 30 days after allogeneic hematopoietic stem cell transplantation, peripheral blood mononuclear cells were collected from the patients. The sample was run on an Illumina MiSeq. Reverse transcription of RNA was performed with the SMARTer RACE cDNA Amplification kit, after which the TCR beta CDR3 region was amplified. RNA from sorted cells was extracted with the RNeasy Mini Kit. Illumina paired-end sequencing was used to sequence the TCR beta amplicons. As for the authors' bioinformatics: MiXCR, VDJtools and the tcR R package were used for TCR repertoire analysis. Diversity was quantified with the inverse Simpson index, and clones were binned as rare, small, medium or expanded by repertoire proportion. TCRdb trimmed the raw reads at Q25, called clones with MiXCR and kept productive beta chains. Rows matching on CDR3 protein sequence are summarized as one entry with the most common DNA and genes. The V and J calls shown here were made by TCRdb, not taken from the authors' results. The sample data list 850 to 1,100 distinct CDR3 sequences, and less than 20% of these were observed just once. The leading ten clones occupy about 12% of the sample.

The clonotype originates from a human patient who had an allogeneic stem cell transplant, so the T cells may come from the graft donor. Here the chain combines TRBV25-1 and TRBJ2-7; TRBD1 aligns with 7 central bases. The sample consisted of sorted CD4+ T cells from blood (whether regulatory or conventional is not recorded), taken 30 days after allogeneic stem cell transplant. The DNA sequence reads TGTGCCAGCAGGGCAGGGGGCTCCTACGAGCAGTACTTC. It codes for CASRAGGSYEQYF.